The 5 T cell receptor beta chains listed next were all sequenced from one sample in a study of identical twins. TCRdb used MiXCR to reprocess the 5' RACE reads, holding one entry per CDR3 protein. The repertoire consists of 450,000 to 500,000 distinct CDR3 sequences, with over 11% occurring once and the leading ten covering approximately 0.98%. These data were also filed under a second study, of yellow fever vaccine responses in identical twins.

Material for sequencing was CD4+ T cells sorted from blood. Source of these receptors: a woman in her late teens or twenties in good health.

A few counts support this clonotype. CDR3 sequence reads: CSAIGQGANNEQFF. DNA for the CDR3: TGCAGTGCTATCGGACAGGGGGCCAACAATGAGCAGTTCTTC. V is TRBV20-1 and J is TRBJ2-1; 11 bases are a match to TRBD1. Trimming cost V 4 bases and J 5 bases; bases outside gene matches: 4. This CDR3 has 14 amino acids. Germline-derived CDR1 and CDR2 are DFQATT and SNEGSKA (reference sequence).

The rearrangement uses TRBV7-9 and TRBJ2-4; no reliable D call. The CDR3 has 14 amino acids. Germline lookup yields CDR1 SEHNR and CDR2 FQNEAQ (reference sequence). Trimming took 1 base from V and 9 from J, leaving 13 bases between them. The CDR3 DNA sequence: TGTGCCAGCAGCTTAGTTTTAGGGAATGGCATTCAGTACTTC. This sequence encodes CASSLVLGNGIQYF.

The chain uses TRBV3-1 and TRBJ2-7; 8 bases agree with TRBD1. CDR1 and CDR2 (germline): LGHDT, YNNKEL (reference sequence). The J segment lost 5 bases and the V segment lost 2 bases, leaving 2 bases of the junction unmatched. The CDR3 covers 13 residues. CDR3 loop: CASSQSRGHEQYF. For the CDR3, the DNA is TGTGCCAGCAGCCAAAGCAGGGGGCACGAGCAGTACTTC.

This clonotype was seen a few times. The chain uses TRBV20-1 and TRBJ2-1, with 10 bases identical to TRBD2. The germline CDR1 and CDR2 sequences are DFQATT and SNEGSKA (reference sequence). This CDR3 is 18 amino acids long. Trimming cost V 2 bases and J 2 bases; bases outside gene matches: 12. CDR3 residues: CSARTMASGSFAYNEQFF. The CDR3 nucleotides are TGCAGTGCTAGAACTATGGCTAGCGGGAGCTTTGCCTACAATGAGCAGTTCTTC.

This clonotype has more than one count but fewer than ten. The rearrangement links TRBV4-2 to TRBJ2-3; tentatively, D is TRBD2 (6 bases). CDR3 length: 16 residues. Germline loops: CDR1 LGHNA, CDR2 YNFKEQ. Trimming stripped 0 bases from V and 5 bases from J, with 15 bases between. CDR3 loop: CASSQEMAGKLDTQYF. CDR3 DNA: TGTGCCAGCAGCCAAGAAATGGCGGGGAAGTTAGATACGCAGTATTTT.